Listed here is a single T cell receptor (beta chain). Its antigen target is currently unknown. One base away there is no much larger clone; base qualities are not given. This sample is drawn from a study of blood T cell repertoires in COVID-19 (TCRdb year 2020). Study-level background: Samples from collaborators originated in the United States, Italy and Spain and spanned both the acute and convalescent phases of COVID-19. The material from the prospective study consisted of cDNA or gDNA derived from T cells, B-cell-depleted T cells, or PBMCs. Deeply sampled blood TCRbeta repertoires from subjects exposed to, actively infected with, or recovered from COVID-19 were included in the dataset. The repertoires were made available in a free public database intended to serve as a resource for research on the immune response to SARS-CoV-2. Samples came from the ongoing ImmuneRACE study (first 160 participants) plus 1,254 subjects from 6 global collaborators. A de-identified subject ID, COVID-19 status, age in years and sex were almost always included in the sample metadata. Where HLA class I and class II types were available, the types were taken from metadata supplied by the sample provider, not from assay-based typing. Study-level results and caveats: The amount of clinical and demographic metadata varied by source and participant and was provided uncurated.

In the prospective study, participants were about 18 to 90 years old, resided in about 25 geographic areas of the United States, and were enrolled through a virtual design. Cohort assignment in the prospective study relied on participant-reported clinical history from a screening survey and a study questionnaire. In the prospective study, mobile phlebotomists collected whole blood, serum and a nasopharyngeal or oropharyngeal swab from each participant. Prospective study participants could optionally give additional blood draws and questionnaires over a roughly 2-month period. Before DNA extraction, prospective study blood samples were shipped either frozen or at room temperature. TCRbeta CDR3 regions were amplified from genomic DNA using the immunoSEQ Assay, a bias-controlled multiplex PCR. In the original analysis: Nucleated cell counts per sample were estimated from amplification of reference gene primers within the assay. Sequence reads were collapsed and filtered to measure the absolute abundance of every unique TCRbeta CDR3 rearrangement. For each sample, productive Simpson clonality was calculated as the square root of Simpson's diversity index over productive rearrangements. TCRdb limited this immuneACCESS table to in-frame rearrangements with V and J called. A share of clones is missing; checked studies link under half to unresolved V genes, and the rest is unexplained. The V and J calls and clone size are taken from that table; D and trimming were inferred from the DNA. For this sample there are roughly 250,000 clones; around 90% appear just once. The top ten clonotypes cover under 6.5% of the sample.

At the junction V is shortened by 5 bases and J by 6 bases, with 13 bases in between. CDR1 LGHDT and CDR2 YNNKEL are derived from the germline V gene (reference sequence). The CDR3 runs 13 amino acids, cysteine and phenylalanine included. Only the CDR3 part of the read is kept: 39 bases, read in frame from the first base. Recombination connected TRBV3-1 (or the pseudogene TRBV3-2) to TRBJ1-2; no D gene call is confident. The origin of this receptor is a woman under 40 with acute COVID-19. The sample consisted of PBMCs or T cells enriched from blood (not recorded which). The DNA reads as follows: TGTGCCAGCAGCACTTCACCCGGGGATGGCTACACCTTC. It codes for CASSTSPGDGYTF.